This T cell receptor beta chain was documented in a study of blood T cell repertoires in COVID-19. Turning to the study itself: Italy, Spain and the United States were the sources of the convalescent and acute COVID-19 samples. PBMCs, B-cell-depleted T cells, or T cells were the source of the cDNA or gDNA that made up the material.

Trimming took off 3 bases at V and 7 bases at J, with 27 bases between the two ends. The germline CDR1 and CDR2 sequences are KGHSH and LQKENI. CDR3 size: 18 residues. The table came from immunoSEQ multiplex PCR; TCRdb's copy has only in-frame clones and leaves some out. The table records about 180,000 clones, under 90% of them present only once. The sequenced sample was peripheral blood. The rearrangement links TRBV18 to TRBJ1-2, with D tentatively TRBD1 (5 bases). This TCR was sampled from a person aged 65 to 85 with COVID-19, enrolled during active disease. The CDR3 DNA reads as TGTGCCAGCTCACCTTTACCCCCCCAGGGCACCGACTCAAGTGGCTACACCTTC. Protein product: CASSPLPPQGTDSSGYTF.